The 3 T cell receptor beta chains below were found in one sample sequenced in a study of cytomegalovirus exposure and HLA in healthy donors. Both 60 Vbeta primers and 13 Jbeta primers went into the PCR. Produced via immunoSEQ multiplex PCR; TCRdb's table is partial and in-frame only. The sample shows approximately 100,000 clones, roughly 85% of them seen only once. Sequencing was performed on PBMCs. These receptors were obtained from a woman in her thirties or forties in good health and CMV-seronegative.

The chain employs TRBV6-1 and TRBJ2-3; TRBD1 is a possible D gene (6 bases). Germline lookup yields CDR1 MNHNS and CDR2 SASEGT. V lost 6 bases and J 2 bases, leaving 12 bases between the germline ends. The CDR3 is made up of 14 amino acids. The CDR3 sequence: CASSPGHSTDTQYF. CDR3 coding DNA: TGTGCCAGCAGCCCGGGACACTCCACAGATACGCAGTATTTT.

The rearrangement joins TRBV7-8 to TRBJ2-2; maybe TRBD1 (6 bases). Trimming stripped 5 bases from V and 0 bases from J, with 16 bases between. Germline V gene data show CDR1 as SGHVS and CDR2 as FQNEAQ. The CDR3 spans 17 residues. CDR3 bases: TGTGCCAGCAGCCCAATCACCGGGACACCGAACACCGGGGAGCTGTTTTTT. Protein product: CASSPITGTPNTGELFF. Combining the CDR3 with reference TRBV7-8 and TRBJ2-2 gives the whole variable domain GAGVSQSPRYKVAKRGQDVALRCDPISGHVSLFWYQQALGQGPEFLTYFQNEAQLDKSGLPSDRFFAERPEGSVSTLKIQRTQQEDSAVYLCASSPITGTPNTGELFFGEGSRLTVL.

The chain joins TRBV19 to TRBJ2-7; 8 positions match TRBD1. In germline, CDR1 is LNHDA, CDR2 SQIVND (reference sequence). This CDR3 has 15 residues. V dropped 4 bases and J dropped 3; count of bases not matched to a gene: 8. CDR3 sequence: CASSNPGTGYYEQYF. In nucleotides, the CDR3 is TGTGCCAGTAGTAACCCCGGGACAGGTTACTACGAGCAGTACTTC.